The 2 T cell receptor beta chains listed next were all sequenced from one sample in a study of blood T cell repertoires in COVID-19. Produced via immunoSEQ multiplex PCR; TCRdb's table is partial and in-frame only. The data show 200,000 to 250,000 clones, around 90% seen once. Sequences were obtained from PBMCs or T cells enriched from blood (not recorded which). These receptors were collected from a woman younger than 45 with acute COVID-19.

This rearrangement joins TRBV18 to TRBJ1-2; a weak D match, TRBD1 (6 bases). Germline V gene sequence: CDR1 KGHSH, CDR2 LQKENI. Trimming removed 4 bases at V and 1 base at J, with 16 bases between. The CDR3 contains 16 residues. CDR3: CASSQTGASLNYGYTF. CDR3 DNA sequence: TGTGCCAGCTCACAGACAGGTGCCTCCCTTAACTATGGCTACACCTTC.

The chain links TRBV9 to TRBJ2-3; D remains unclear. CDR3 length: 15 residues. CDR1 and CDR2 from the germline V gene are SGDLS and YYNGEE. Trimming removed 0 bases from V and 3 bases from J, with 11 bases in between. The CDR3 loop is CASSVVAKRTDTQYF. In DNA, the CDR3 is TGTGCCAGCAGCGTAGTAGCTAAAAGAACAGATACGCAGTATTTT. Drawing the rest from reference TRBV9 and TRBJ2-3, the complete variable domain is DSGVTQTPKHLITATGQRVTLRCSPRSGDLSVYWYQQSLDQGLQFLIQYYNGEERAKGNILERFSAQQFPDLHSELNLSSLELGDSALYFCASSVVAKRTDTQYFGPGTRLTVL.